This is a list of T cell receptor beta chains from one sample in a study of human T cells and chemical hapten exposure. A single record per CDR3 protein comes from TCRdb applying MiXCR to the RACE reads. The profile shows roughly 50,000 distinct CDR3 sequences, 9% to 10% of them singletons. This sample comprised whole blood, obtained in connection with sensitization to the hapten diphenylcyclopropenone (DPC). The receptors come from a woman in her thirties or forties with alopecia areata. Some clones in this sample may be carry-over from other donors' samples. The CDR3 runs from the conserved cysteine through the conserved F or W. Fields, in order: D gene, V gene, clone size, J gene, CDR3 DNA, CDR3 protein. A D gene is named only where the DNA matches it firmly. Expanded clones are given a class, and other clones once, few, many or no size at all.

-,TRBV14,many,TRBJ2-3,TGTGCCAGCAGCCCGGACCAGATTACGCAGTATTTT,CASSPDQITQYF
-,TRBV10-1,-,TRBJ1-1,TGCGCCAGCAGTGCCCCGGGAGGGGAGGACACTGAAGCTTTCTTT,CASSAPGGEDTEAFF
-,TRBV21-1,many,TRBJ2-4,TGTGCCAGCCGGTACATTCAGTACTTC,CASRYIQYF
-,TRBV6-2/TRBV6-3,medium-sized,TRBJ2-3,TGTGCCAGCAGTTACGTCGGCGGGGACACAGATACGCAGTATTTT,CASSYVGGDTDTQYF
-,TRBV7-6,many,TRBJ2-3,TGTGCCAGCAGCAAAAGAGGGGGGGCCAAGGCAGATACGCAGTATTTT,CASSKRGGAKADTQYF
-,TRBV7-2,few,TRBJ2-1,TGTGCCAGCAGCTTAACAGGGAGGAATGAGCAGTTCTTC,CASSLTGRNEQFF
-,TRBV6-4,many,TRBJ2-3,TGTGCCAGCAGTGACTCCATCGTCGGGCCAGATACGCAGTATTTT,CASSDSIVGPDTQYF
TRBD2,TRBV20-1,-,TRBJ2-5,TGCAGTGCTACCGGGACTAGATTTGACGAGACCCAGTACTTC,CSATGTRFDETQYF
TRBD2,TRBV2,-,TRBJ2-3,TGTGCCGGGATGGGACTAGAAGAAGATACGCAGTATTTT,CAGMGLEEDTQYF
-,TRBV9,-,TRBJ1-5,TGTGCCAGCAGCGTAGGGGGGTATCAGCCCCAGCATTTT,CASSVGGYQPQHF
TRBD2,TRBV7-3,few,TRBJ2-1,TGTGCCAGCAGCACAACTAGCGGGGGCCCCAATGAGCAGTTCTTC,CASSTTSGGPNEQFF
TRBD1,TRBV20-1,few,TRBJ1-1,TGCAGTGTTGCGACAGGGAGAGACACTGAAGCTTTCTTT,CSVATGRDTEAFF
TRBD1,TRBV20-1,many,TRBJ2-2,TGCAGTGCTAGCACAGGGGTCGGGGAGCTGTTTTTT,CSASTGVGELFF
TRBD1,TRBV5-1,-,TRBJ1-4,TGCGCCAGCACCAGGACAGGGATGACTAATGAAAAACTGTTTTTT,CASTRTGMTNEKLFF
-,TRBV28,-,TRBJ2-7,TGTGCCAGCATGGACACCTCCTACGAGCAGTACTTC,CASMDTSYEQYF
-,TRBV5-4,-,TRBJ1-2,TGTGCCAGCAGCTTGGCCAGGGGACTGAACTATGGCTACACCTTC,CASSLARGLNYGYTF
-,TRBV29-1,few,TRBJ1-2,TGCAGCGTTGAAAAGGGGAACTATGGCTACACCTTC,CSVEKGNYGYTF
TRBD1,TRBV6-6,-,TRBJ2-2,TGTGCCAGCAGTTACACAGGGGACACCGGGGAGCTGTTTTTT,CASSYTGDTGELFF
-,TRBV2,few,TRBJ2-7,TGTGCCAGCACTTTAGACAGGTACGAGCAGTACTTC,CASTLDRYEQYF
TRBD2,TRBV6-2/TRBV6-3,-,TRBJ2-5,TGTGCCAGCAGTTACCTAGCGGGGGGGCCTGCGCAAGAGACCCAGTACTTC,CASSYLAGGPAQETQYF
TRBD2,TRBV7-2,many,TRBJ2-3,TGTGCCAGCAGCTCTAGCGGGGGGATGTTAGATACGCAGTATTTT,CASSSSGGMLDTQYF
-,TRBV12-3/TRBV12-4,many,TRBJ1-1,TGTGCCAGCAATGGAGGGAACACTGAAGCTTTCTTT,CASNGGNTEAFF